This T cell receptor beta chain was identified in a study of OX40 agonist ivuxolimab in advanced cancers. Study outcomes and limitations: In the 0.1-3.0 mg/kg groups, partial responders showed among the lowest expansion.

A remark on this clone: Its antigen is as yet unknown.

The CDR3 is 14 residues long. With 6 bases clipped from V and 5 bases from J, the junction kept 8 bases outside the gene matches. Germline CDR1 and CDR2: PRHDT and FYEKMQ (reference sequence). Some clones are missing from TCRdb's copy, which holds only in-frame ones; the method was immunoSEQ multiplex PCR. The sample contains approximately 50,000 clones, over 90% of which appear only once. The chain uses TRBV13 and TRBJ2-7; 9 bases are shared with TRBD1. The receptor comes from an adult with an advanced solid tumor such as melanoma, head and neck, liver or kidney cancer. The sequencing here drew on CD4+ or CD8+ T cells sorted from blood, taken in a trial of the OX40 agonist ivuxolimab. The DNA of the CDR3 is TGTGCCAGCAGGAGGGGACAGGGTCTTAACGAGCAGTACTTC. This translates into CASRRGQGLNEQYF. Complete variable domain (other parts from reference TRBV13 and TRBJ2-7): AAGVIQSPRHLIKEKRETATLKCYPIPRHDTVYWYQQGPGQDPQFLISFYEKMQSDKGSIPDRFSAQQFSDYHSELNMSSLELGDSALYFCASRRGQGLNEQYFGPGTRLTVT.